A selection of T cell receptor beta chains follows, all from one sample in a study of cytomegalovirus exposure and HLA in healthy donors. The data were produced by immunoSEQ multiplex PCR, yet TCRdb's version contains in-frame clones alone and is incomplete. The table includes about 64,000 clones, 65% to 70% detected once. The sequencing input was PBMCs. These receptors all stem from a male donor in good health and CMV-seropositive. Each CDR3 is given with its conserved first and last residue. D genes are given only for firm matches. Clone sizes are given selectively: once, few, many, or a class where the clone is expanded.

clone size	D gene	CDR3 length	V gene	J gene	CDR3 protein	CDR3 DNA
once	-	11	TRBV6-1	TRBJ2-7	CANPGLYEQYF	TGTGCCAACCCGGGACTCTACGAGCAGTACTTC
-	TRBD1	15	TRBV9	TRBJ1-1	CASSVDQGGGTEAFF	TGTGCCAGCAGCGTAGACCAGGGGGGAGGCACTGAAGCTTTCTTT
few	TRBD1	13	TRBV10-2	TRBJ1-3	CASSGTGVDTIYF	TGCGCCAGCAGTGGGACAGGGGTTGACACCATATATTTT
few	-	16	TRBV15	TRBJ1-3	CATSRTQANSGNTIYF	TGTGCCACCAGCAGAACTCAGGCGAACTCTGGAAACACCATATATTTT
-	-	13	TRBV5-1	TRBJ1-2	CASSLTTDYGYTF	TGCGCCAGCAGCTTAACTACGGACTATGGCTACACCTTC
-	TRBD2	16	TRBV15	TRBJ2-2	CATSTLAGVNTGELFF	TGTGCCACCAGCACACTAGCGGGGGTAAACACCGGGGAGCTGTTTTTT
-	-	13	TRBV29-1	TRBJ2-7	CSVGYGLNYEQYF	TGCAGCGTCGGTTACGGACTGAACTACGAGCAGTACTTC
-	TRBD2	15	TRBV5-1	TRBJ2-3	CASSGGGAGTDTQYF	TGCGCCAGCAGCGGCGGGGGGGCCGGGACAGATACGCAGTATTTT
-	-	14	TRBV5-1	TRBJ2-1	CASSLRVSANEQFF	TGCGCCAGCAGCTTGAGGGTTAGCGCAAATGAGCAGTTCTTC
-	-	11	TRBV29-1	TRBJ1-1	CSGLGNTEAFF	TGCAGCGGACTGGGGAACACTGAAGCTTTCTTT
-	-	14	TRBV13	TRBJ2-1	CASSLGRRDNEQFF	TGTGCCAGCAGCTTAGGCCGCAGGGACAATGAGCAGTTCTTC
-	TRBD1	15	TRBV5-4	TRBJ1-2	CASSHGQGAGYGYTF	TGTGCCAGCAGCCATGGACAGGGGGCGGGCTATGGCTACACCTTC
-	TRBD1	13	TRBV5-5	TRBJ1-2	CASSWTGLNGYTF	TGTGCCAGCAGCTGGACAGGGTTAAATGGCTACACCTTC
-	TRBD1	14	TRBV7-2	TRBJ2-3	CASSAGQGRGTQYF	TGTGCCAGCAGCGCTGGACAGGGAAGGGGTACGCAGTATTTT
-	-	13	TRBV6-5	TRBJ1-5	CASSYDTDQPQHF	TGTGCCAGCAGTTACGATACTGATCAGCCCCAGCATTTT
-	-	17	TRBV21-1	TRBJ2-7	CASSKEVEPGLTALQYF	TGTGCCAGCAGCAAAGAAGTAGAACCGGGACTGACTGCATTGCAGTACTTC
-	-	14	TRBV5-5	TRBJ1-5	CASSPDSNNQPQHF	TGTGCCAGCAGCCCGGACAGCAATAATCAGCCCCAGCATTTT
-	-	14	TRBV30	TRBJ2-7	CALTHRKHSYEQYF	TGTGCCCTCACCCACCGAAAACACTCCTACGAGCAGTACTTC
-	TRBD2	15	TRBV4-3	TRBJ2-1	CASSHRLAGDNEQFF	TGCGCCAGCAGCCACCGACTAGCGGGGGACAATGAGCAGTTCTTC
-	TRBD2	16	TRBV5-6	TRBJ2-3	CASSLVLAGGSYTQYF	TGTGCCAGCAGCTTGGTCCTAGCGGGGGGGTCATATACGCAGTATTTT
-	TRBD1	16	TRBV18	TRBJ2-7	CASSPRTGATSYEQYF	TGTGCCAGCTCACCACGGACAGGGGCTACGTCCTACGAGCAGTACTTC
-	TRBD2	17	TRBV5-6	TRBJ2-2	CASSFGPGGGNTGELFF	TGTGCCAGCAGCTTCGGTCCGGGAGGGGGGAACACCGGGGAGCTGTTTTTT